These 17 T cell receptor beta chains share one sample of origin, sequenced in a study of OX40 agonist ivuxolimab in advanced cancers. Generated by immunoSEQ multiplex PCR, the TCRdb table keeps only in-frame clones and is missing some. The sample holds 61,000 or so clones, nearly 85% seen once. This specimen consisted of CD4+ or CD8+ T cells sorted from blood, obtained in a trial of the OX40 agonist ivuxolimab. These receptors came from an adult with an advanced solid tumor such as melanoma, head and neck, liver or kidney cancer.

This clone showed up just a few times. This chain joins TRBV2 and TRBJ2-7; no clear D gene. Trimming took 7 bases from V and 0 from J, leaving 7 bases between them. Germline V CDR1 and CDR2: SNHLY, FYNNEI. CDR3 size: 12 residues. The CDR3 DNA reads as TGTGCCAGCAAGTCGGACTCCTACGAGCAGTACTTC. It specifies CASKSDSYEQYF.

This clone was recorded at least ten times. Other DNA sequences from this sample encode an identical CDR3 as well. The chain joins TRBV7-2 to TRBJ1-5; TRBD1 aligns across 9 bases. CDR3 size: 15 residues. Germline V gene lookup returns CDR1 SGHTA and CDR2 FQGNSA. The trim removed 3 bases at V and 1 base at J, leaving 1 base unmatched. The CDR3 region is CASSFTGGSNQPQHF. CDR3 in DNA: TGTGCCAGCAGCTTTACAGGGGGCAGCAATCAGCCCCAGCATTTT.

The chain has TRBV2 and TRBJ1-1; D not certain. V was cut by 4 bases and J by 4 bases, with 13 bases left in between. Germline CDR1 SNHLY, CDR2 FYNNEI. The CDR3 totals 14 residues. CDR3 amino acids: CASSADISTTEAFF. CDR3 coding DNA: TGTGCCAGCAGTGCCGACATATCGACCACTGAAGCTTTCTTT.

This rearrangement joins TRBV28 to TRBJ2-1; tentative D call: TRBD1 (5 bases). Trimming removed 2 bases at V and 5 bases at J, with 13 bases between. The CDR3 length is 15 residues. Germline V CDR1 and CDR2: MDHEN, SYDVKM. This chain's CDR3 is CASSLGARKNNEQFF. Written as DNA, the CDR3 is TGTGCCAGCAGTTTAGGGGCCAGGAAAAACAATGAGCAGTTCTTC.

CDR3 region: CAGGGVGQPQHF. The CDR3 nucleotides read TGTGCCGGAGGGGGCGTCGGACAGCCCCAGCATTTT. The V gene is TRBV28, the J gene TRBJ1-5; 7 bases agree with TRBD1. CDR1 is MDHEN and CDR2 is SYDVKM in the germline V gene. The V gene end was trimmed by 11 bases and the J gene end by 7 bases; junction bases not matched to a gene: 8. The CDR3 is 12 amino acids.

The chain links TRBV5-1 to TRBJ2-7; unclear D gene. Germline CDR1 SGHRS, CDR2 YFSETQ. This CDR3 comprises 15 residues. V was shortened by 1 base and J by 0 bases, with 11 bases between the two germline ends. The CDR3 DNA reads as TGCGCCAGCAGCTTGAGGCCGGGTAGCTCCTACGAGCAGTACTTC. Amino acids: CASSLRPGSSYEQYF. Full variable domain (outside the CDR3, taken from reference TRBV5-1 and TRBJ2-7): KAGVTQTPRYLIKTRGQQVTLSCSPISGHRSVSWYQQTPGQGLQFLFEYFSETQRNKGNFPGRFSGRQFSNSRSEMNVSTLELGDSALYLCASSLRPGSSYEQYFGPGTRLTVT.

V and J are TRBV7-9 and TRBJ2-3, with 12 bases identical to TRBD1. After removal of 5 bases from V and 6 bases from J, the junction contained 9 bases not matched to a gene. CDR3 size: 16 residues. Per the germline V gene, CDR1 is SEHNR and CDR2 is FQNEAQ (reference sequence). CDR3 sequence: CASSLRDRGRSDTQYF. CDR3 nucleotides: TGTGCCAGCAGCCTACGGGACAGGGGGCGATCGGATACGCAGTATTTT. Full variable domain (missing parts from reference TRBV7-9 and TRBJ2-3): DTGVSQNPRHKITKRGQNVTFRCDPISEHNRLYWYRQTLGQGPEFLTYFQNEAQLEKSRLLSDRFSAERPKGSFSTLEIQRTEQGDSAMYLCASSLRDRGRSDTQYFGPGTRLTVL.

The rearrangement links TRBV28 to TRBJ2-2; D possibly matches TRBD1 or TRBD2 (5 bases each). V was clipped by 3 bases and J by 3 bases, with 11 bases between them. Germline CDR1 and CDR2: MDHEN and SYDVKM. This CDR3 comprises 15 residues. The CDR3 DNA follows: TGTGCCAGCAGTTTGGGGGTAGTTGACACCGGGGAGCTGTTTTTT. Its protein product is CASSLGVVDTGELFF.

The rearrangement links TRBV7-2 to TRBJ2-3, with no clear D. The CDR3 is made up of 14 amino acids. Between the trimmed V and J ends, which lost 0 bases and 4 bases, there was a span of 8 bases. Looked up from germline, CDR1 is SGHTA and CDR2 is FQGNSA. DNA for the CDR3: TGTGCCAGCAGCTTAGCAGGCCCGGCAGATACGCAGTATTTT. It codes for CASSLAGPADTQYF.

The rearrangement uses TRBV18 and TRBJ2-3; weak D call: TRBD2 (5 bases). Trimming shortened V by 3 bases and J by 10 bases, and 8 bases separated the two germline ends. Germline V CDR1 and CDR2: KGHSH, LQKENI. This CDR3 spans 11 amino acids. CDR3 region: CASSPPGAQYF. The DNA of the CDR3 is TGTGCCAGCTCACCCCCCGGGGCGCAGTATTTT.

This rearrangement joins TRBV29-1 to TRBJ2-3, with D tentatively TRBD1 (5 bases). Germline CDR1 SQVTM, CDR2 ANQGSEA. V was pared by 0 bases and J by 5 bases, with 12 bases between. The CDR3 has 14 residues. The CDR3 DNA is TGCAGCGTTGAAGACGCGTGGCAGGGAGATACGCAGTATTTT. Its translation is CSVEDAWQGDTQYF.

This chain joins TRBV2 and TRBJ1-2, with D possibly TRBD1 on 6 matching bases. This CDR3 spans 14 amino acids. Germline CDR1 reads SNHLY; CDR2 reads FYNNEI. V lost 9 bases and J 4 bases, leaving 18 bases between the germline ends. The CDR3 nucleotides are TGTGCCAGTAGACGGGACACAGTCTCCTATGGCTACACCTTC. Translating it yields CASRRDTVSYGYTF.

The gene calls are TRBV27 and TRBJ1-3, with a weak D call TRBD1 (5 bases). The V end lost 3 bases, the J end lost 4 bases, and 10 bases lay between the germline ends. This CDR3 has 14 amino acids. Germline V CDR1 and CDR2: MNHEY, SMNVEV (reference sequence). This chain's CDR3 is CASSLAGRGNTIYF. CDR3 in DNA: TGTGCCAGCAGTTTGGCAGGGAGAGGAAACACCATATATTTT.

The chain employs TRBV6-5 and TRBJ2-7, with no clear D. Per germline, CDR1 MNHEY and CDR2 SVGAGI. This CDR3 is built from 13 residues. V lost 2 bases to trimming and J lost 8 bases, with 13 bases between them. The CDR3 region has the DNA TGTGCCAGCAGTTACGACGTTGGAACCAAGCAGTACTTC. Translated, it gives CASSYDVGTKQYF.

This chain connects TRBV18 to TRBJ2-1, with TRBD2 matching 10 bases. Germline CDR1 is KGHSH and CDR2 is LQKENI. The V segment lost 6 bases and the J segment 0 bases; nucleotides outside the gene matches: 11. This CDR3 has 18 residues. For the CDR3, the DNA is TGTGCCAGCTCGCCTTGGACTAGCGGAACCGACTCCTACAATGAGCAGTTCTTC. Protein sequence: CASSPWTSGTDSYNEQFF.

The chain combines TRBV7-2 with TRBJ1-5, with 9 positions matching TRBD1. This CDR3 is built from 15 residues. Germline V gene data show CDR1 as SGHTA and CDR2 as FQGNSA. J lost 5 bases, V lost 4 bases, and 6 bases had no gene match. The CDR3 DNA sequence: TGTGCCAGCAGCTCGGACAGGGGCTTCGATCAGCCCCAGCATTTT. Translated: CASSSDRGFDQPQHF.

J is TRBJ2-1 and V is TRBV2; 9 bases align to TRBD2. Germline CDR1 SNHLY, CDR2 FYNNEI. The trim removed 7 bases at V and 6 bases at J, leaving 4 bases unmatched. The CDR3 is 13 amino acids. DNA of the CDR3: TGTGCCAGCACAGCTAGCGGGGCCAATGAGCAGTTCTTC. Residues: CASTASGANEQFF.